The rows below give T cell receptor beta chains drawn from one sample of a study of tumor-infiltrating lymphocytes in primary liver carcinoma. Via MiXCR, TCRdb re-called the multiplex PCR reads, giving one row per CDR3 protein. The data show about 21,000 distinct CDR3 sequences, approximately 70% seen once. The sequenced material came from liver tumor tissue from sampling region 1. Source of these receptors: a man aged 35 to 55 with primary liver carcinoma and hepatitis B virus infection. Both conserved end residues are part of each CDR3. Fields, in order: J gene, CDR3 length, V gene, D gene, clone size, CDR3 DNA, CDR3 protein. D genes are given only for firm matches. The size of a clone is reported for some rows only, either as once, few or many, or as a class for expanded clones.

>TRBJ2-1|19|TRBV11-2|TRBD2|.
TGTACCAGCAGCTTAGATGGGCGATTCAGCGGGACCATTTACAATGGGCAGTTCTTC
CTSSLDGRFSGTIYNGQFF
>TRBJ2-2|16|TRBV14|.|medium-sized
TGTGCCAGCAGCCACAGAAGGACGGGACTCACCGGGGAGCTGTTTTTT
CASSHRRTGLTGELFF
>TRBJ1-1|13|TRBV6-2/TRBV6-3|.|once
TGTGCCAGCAGTTCGACGGCATACGCTCAATCTCTCTTT
CASSSTAYAQSLF
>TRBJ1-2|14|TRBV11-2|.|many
TGTGCCAGCAGCTTCTCCGGGACGGCTTATGGCTACACCTTC
CASSFSGTAYGYTF
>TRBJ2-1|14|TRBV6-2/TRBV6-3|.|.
TGTGCCAGCAGGACCAGCGATCGGCGGGATGATCAATTCTTC
CASRTSDRRDDQFF
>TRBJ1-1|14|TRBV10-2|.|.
TGCACCTCAAGGGACGTGGGGGCCAACACTGAAGCTTTCTTT
CTSRDVGANTEAFF
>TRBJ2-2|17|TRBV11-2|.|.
TGTCTCAGTAGCTCAGCATTAGGAGGGGCGAACACCGGGGAGCTGTTTTTT
CLSSSALGGANTGELFF
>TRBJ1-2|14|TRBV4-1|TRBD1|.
TGCGCAAGCAACCAAGGGGACAGGGACTATGGCTACACCTTC
CASNQGDRDYGYTF
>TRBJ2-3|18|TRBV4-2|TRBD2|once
TGTGCCAGCAGCCAAGATGCGCTTCTGGCGGGAGCGGCAGATACGCAGTATTTT
CASSQDALLAGAADTQYF
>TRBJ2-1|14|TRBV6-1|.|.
TGTGCCAACAGTCCAACAGGGCCTTACAATGAGCAGTCCTTC
CANSPTGPYNEQSF
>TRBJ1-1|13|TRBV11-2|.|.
TGTGCCCGCAGCTTAGTGCCAGGGACTGAAGCCTTCTTT
CARSLVPGTEAFF
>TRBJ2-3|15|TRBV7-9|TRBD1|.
TGTGCTAGCAGCCTAAGACAGGGGGCCACAGATACGCGGTATTTT
CASSLRQGATDTRYF
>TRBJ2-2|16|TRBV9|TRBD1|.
TGTGCCAGCAGCGTTCGGGGACAGCGAAACACCGGGGAGCTGTTTTTT
CASSVRGQRNTGELFF
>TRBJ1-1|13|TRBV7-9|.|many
TGTGCCAGCAGCAGACTCTTGAACACTGAAGCTTTCTTT
CASSRLLNTEAFF
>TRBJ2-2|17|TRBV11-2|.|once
TGTGCCAGCAGTTCAGCATTAGGAAGGGCGAACACCAGGGAGCTGTTTTTT
CASSSALGRANTRELFF
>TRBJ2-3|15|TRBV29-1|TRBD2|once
TGCAGCGCTTCCGGCACTAGCGGAGTCACAGATACGCAGTATTTT
CSASGTSGVTDTQYF
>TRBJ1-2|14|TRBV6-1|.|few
TGCGCCAGCGAGGACCCCAAAGGTTTTTATGGCTACACCTTC
CASEDPKGFYGYTF
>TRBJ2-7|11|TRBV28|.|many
TGTGCCAGCTGTTTGAAAAGGGAGCAGTACTTC
CASCLKREQYF
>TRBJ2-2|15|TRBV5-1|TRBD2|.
TGCGCCAGTAGCTCTCCGGGACTAGTGGACGGGGAGCTGCTTTTT
CASSSPGLVDGELLF
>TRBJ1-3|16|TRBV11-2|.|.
TGTGTCAACAGCTTGTCAGGGGTCAGCCCTGGAAACACCATATATTTT
CVNSLSGVSPGNTIYF
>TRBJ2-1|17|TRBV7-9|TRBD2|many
TGTGCCAGCAGCTTACCTAGCGGACTAGCGGGAGTCTATGAGCAGTTCTTC
CASSLPSGLAGVYEQFF
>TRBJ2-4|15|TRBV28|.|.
TGTGCCAGCAGTATAAGGGGGAAAGCCAAAAACATTCAGTATTTC
CASSIRGKAKNIQYF
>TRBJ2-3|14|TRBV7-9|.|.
TGTGCCAGCAATTCCGGACTTTTCACAGATACGCAGTATTTT
CASNSGLFTDTQYF
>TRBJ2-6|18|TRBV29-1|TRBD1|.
TGCAACATTGATACAACCAGGACAGGGGCAGCTGGGGCCAACGTCCTGACTTTC
CNIDTTRTGAAGANVLTF
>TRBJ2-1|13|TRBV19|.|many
TGTGCCAGTACAAGCCGCTCCTACAATGAGCAGTTCTTC
CASTSRSYNEQFF
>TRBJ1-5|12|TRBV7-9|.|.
TGTGCCGACAGCGCACATTTTGAGCCCCAGCATTTT
CADSAHFEPQHF
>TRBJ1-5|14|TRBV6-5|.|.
TGTGCCAGCAGTTTAAACCGGGGTATAGATACGCAGCATTTT
CASSLNRGIDTQHF
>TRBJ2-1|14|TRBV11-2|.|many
TGTGCCAGCAGCTTATACCGGCTAGTTAGTGAGCAATCCTTC
CASSLYRLVSEQSF
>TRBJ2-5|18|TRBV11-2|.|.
TGTACCAGCGGCTTAGCGAGGTTAGCCCTGGGAAAAAAAGAGACCCAGTACTTC
CTSGLARLALGKKETQYF
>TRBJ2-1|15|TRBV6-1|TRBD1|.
TGTGCTAGCAGTGCACTAGGGACAGGGCGCATTGAGCAATTCTTC
CASSALGTGRIEQFF
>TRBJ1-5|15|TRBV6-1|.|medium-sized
TGTGCCAGCAGTGAAATCTCCTATAGCAATCAGCCCCAGCATTTT
CASSEISYSNQPQHF
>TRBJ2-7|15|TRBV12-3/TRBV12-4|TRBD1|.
TGTGCCAGCAGTTTAGGACAGGGGATCAATTACGAGCAGTACTTC
CASSLGQGINYEQYF
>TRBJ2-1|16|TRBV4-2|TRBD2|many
TGTGCCAGCAGCCAAGATAGGTCTAGCGGTTACAATGAGCAGTTCTTC
CASSQDRSSGYNEQFF
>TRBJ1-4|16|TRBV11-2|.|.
TGTGACAGAAGCAAGACTCCAGGAGGAACAAATCAAAAACTGTTTTTT
CDRSKTPGGTNQKLFF
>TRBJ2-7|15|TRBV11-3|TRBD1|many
TGTGCCAGCAGCTTAGGGACAGGGGGCTTCCTCGAGCAGTACTTC
CASSLGTGGFLEQYF
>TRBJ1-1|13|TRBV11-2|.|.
TGTGCCGGCAGCTTAGTGCCATGGGCTGAGGCTTTCTTT
CAGSLVPWAEAFF
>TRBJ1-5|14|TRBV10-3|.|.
TGTGCCACCGGTGAGTATGAGGGTGATCAGCTCCAGCATTTT
CATGEYEGDQLQHF
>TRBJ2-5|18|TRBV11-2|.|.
TGTCCCAGCAGCTTAGCGAGGCTAGCCCTGGGAATAAAAGAGACCCAATACTTC
CPSSLARLALGIKETQYF
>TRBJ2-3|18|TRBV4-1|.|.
TGCGCCAGCAGTCAAGGGTTCGGCAGTGCTACGAGCACAGATATGCAGTATTTT
CASSQGFGSATSTDMQYF
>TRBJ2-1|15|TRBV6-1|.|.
TGTACCAGCAAAGTCGGGACATGGGGGTACAATGAGCAGTTCTTC
CTSKVGTWGYNEQFF
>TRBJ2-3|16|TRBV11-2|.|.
TGCACCAGCAGCCGACAATCCATCAACCCCACAGATACGCAGTATTTT
CTSSRQSINPTDTQYF
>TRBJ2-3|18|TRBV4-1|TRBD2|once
TGCGCCAGCAGCCAAGTGTTATTGATAGCGGGAGCCCTAGATCCGTGGTATTTT
CASSQVLLIAGALDPWYF